One and the same sample provided the 31 T cell receptor beta chains below, sequenced in a study of metastatic and nonmetastatic thyroid tumors. TCRdb called clones again from the PCR reads with MiXCR. Found here are several thousand clones, around 15% of them singletons; the top ten hold over 8.5%. All patients reached thyroid surgery having received no treatment beforehand. The sequencing sample was made of tumor tissue. The receptor set was obtained from a male donor with papillary thyroid cancer or a benign thyroid nodule (not recorded which). Some clones in this sample may be carry-over from other donors' samples.

This clone was observed many times. A much larger clonotype is one base distant, so this may be a read error. The chain couples TRBV11-2 to TRBJ1-2; D gene unclear. This CDR3 comprises 13 residues. Germline lookup yields CDR1 SGHAT and CDR2 FQNNGV. The CDR3 DNA is TGTGCCAGCAGCTTGCAGTACTCTACTGGCTACGCCTTC. The encoded protein is CASSLQYSTGYAF.

This clone has only a few counts. The junction and the germline gene differ at one end; a read error may be behind it. The V and J genes are TRBV18 and TRBJ1-1; the D is unclear. Per the germline V gene, CDR1 is KGHSH and CDR2 is LQKENI. This CDR3 is built from 13 residues. CDR3 region: CASSLKMNTEALF. CDR3 DNA sequence: TGTGCCAGCTCTTTAAAGATGAACACTGAAGCCCTCTTT.

By share, this clone ranks as medium-sized. The chain couples TRBV6-4 to TRBJ2-2; D remains ambiguous. The CDR3 is 14 amino acids. Trimming left V 3 bases short and J 0 bases short, with 5 bases between. From germline, CDR1 is MRHNA and CDR2 SNTAGT. The chain's CDR3 is CASSDLANTGELFF. CDR3 DNA sequence: TGTGCCAGCAGTGATCTAGCGAACACCGGGGAGCTGTTTTTT.

V is TRBV28 and J is TRBJ2-7; D not certain. The CDR3 spans 11 residues. The germline V gene has CDR1 MDHEN and CDR2 SYDVKM. V was pared by 5 bases and J by 3 bases, with 5 bases between. This CDR3 reads CASSPDYEQYF. The CDR3 DNA follows: TGTGCCAGCAGTCCCGACTACGAGCAGTACTTC.

This clone was seen many times. The V and J genes are TRBV9 and TRBJ1-2; tentatively, D is TRBD1 (5 bases). V gave up 0 bases and J gave up 2 bases, with 11 bases separating them. Per the germline V gene, CDR1 is SGDLS and CDR2 is YYNGEE. This CDR3 spans 15 amino acids. The CDR3 sequence is CASSVVDSPNYGYTF. The CDR3 DNA is TGTGCCAGCAGCGTAGTAGACAGCCCCAACTATGGCTACACCTTC.

This sequence joins TRBV30 and TRBJ1-2, with 7 bases identical to TRBD1. The CDR3 loop spans 11 amino acids. From germline, CDR1 is GTSNPN and CDR2 SVGIG (reference sequence). V lost 8 bases to trimming and J lost 10 bases; unmatched junction nucleotides: 10. The CDR3 is CAGDTGDVYTF. The CDR3 bases are TGTGCCGGTGATACAGGGGACGTCTACACCTTC.

In its sample, this clone is medium-sized. The V and J genes are TRBV28 and TRBJ2-7; 10 nucleotides line up with TRBD1. This CDR3 spans 15 amino acids. Trimming at V came to 4 bases and at J to 2 bases, leaving 5 bases not matched to a gene. The V gene's germline CDR1 is MDHEN and CDR2 SYDVKM. The CDR3: CASSYGTGATYEQYF. The CDR3 bases are TGTGCCAGCAGTTATGGGACAGGGGCGACCTACGAGCAGTACTTC.

At least ten counts were recorded for this clone. The chain links TRBV24-1 to TRBJ2-7, with 11 bases lining up with TRBD1. V trimming: 3 bases; J trimming: 6 bases; junction bases outside the gene matches: 9. The CDR3 consists of 16 residues. The germline V gene has CDR1 KGHDR and CDR2 SFDVKD. The CDR3 DNA is TGTGCCACCAGTGATCCCGGAGGGACAGGGGGTTCCGAGCAGTACTTC. Protein sequence: CATSDPGGTGGSEQYF.

This clone was counted once. The chain uses TRBV4-1 and TRBJ1-3, with D unresolved. The CDR3 length is 16 residues. In germline, CDR1 is MGHRA, CDR2 YSYEKL. Between the trimmed V and J ends, which lost 0 bases and 2 bases, there was a span of 11 bases. Here the CDR3 DNA reads TGCGCCAGCAGCCAAGAGACAAGGATTCCTGGAAACACCATATATTTT. It specifies CASSQETRIPGNTIYF.

In nucleotides, the CDR3 is TGTGCCAGCAGTGGGACGGGCGTTTCGATGGGCACTGAAGCTTTCTTT. Translated, it gives CASSGTGVSMGTEAFF. V usage is TRBV28 and J usage is TRBJ1-1; D may be TRBD1 (5 bases). In germline, CDR1 is MDHEN, CDR2 SYDVKM. This CDR3 has 16 residues. The V gene lost 5 bases and the J gene lost 4 bases, with 20 bases spanning the gap. The full variable domain, in which reference TRBV28 and TRBJ1-1 provide the parts outside the CDR3, is DVKVTQSSRYLVKRTGEKVFLECVQDMDHENMFWYRQDPGLGLRLIYFSYDVKMKEKGDIPEGYSVSREKKERFSLILESASTNQTSMYLCASSGTGVSMGTEAFFGQGTRLTVV.

In its sample, this clone was seen many times. The chain uses TRBV14 and TRBJ2-1; D remains ambiguous. Germline CDR1 is SGHDN and CDR2 is FVKESK. The CDR3 spans 14 residues. V dropped 3 bases and J dropped 3 bases, with 9 bases sitting between them. The CDR3 sequence is CASSQGIYYNEQFF. The CDR3 DNA reads TGTGCCAGCAGCCAGGGAATATACTACAATGAGCAGTTCTTC.

By frequency in the sample, this clone is medium-sized (0.01 to 0.1%). The chain recombines TRBV19 with TRBJ2-3; D not resolved. The CDR3 consists of 14 residues. Trimming took off 4 bases at V and 1 base at J, with 9 bases between the two ends. Germline V gene data show CDR1 as LNHDA and CDR2 as SQIVND (reference sequence). CDR3 residues: CASSSSAGTDTQYF. Here the CDR3 DNA reads TGTGCCAGTAGTAGTTCCGCCGGCACAGATACGCAGTATTTT.

This clone was counted only a few times. The rearrangement joins TRBV10-2 to TRBJ2-3; 7 bases line up with TRBD2. Per the germline V gene, CDR1 is WSHSY and CDR2 is SAAADI. V was clipped by 2 bases and J by 4 bases; unmatched bases: 3. The CDR3 extends over 14 amino acids. The CDR3 reads CASSEGEGPDTQYF. CDR3 in DNA: TGCGCCAGCAGTGAGGGGGAGGGCCCAGATACGCAGTATTTT.

By sample fraction, this clone is medium-sized. The CDR3 here is CSASPGNQEQYF. CDR3 nucleotides: TGCAGTGCTAGCCCAGGGAACCAAGAGCAGTACTTC. This chain uses TRBV20-1 with TRBJ2-7, with TRBD1 as a possible D gene (5 bases). V was pared by 3 bases and J by 7 bases, with 13 bases between. The CDR3 has 12 amino acids. Germline CDR1 and CDR2: DFQATT and SNEGSKA (reference sequence).

This chain uses TRBV5-1 with TRBJ2-3; D perhaps matches TRBD2 (5 bases). The CDR3 runs 15 residues. Per germline, CDR1 SGHRS and CDR2 YFSETQ. Between the trimmed V and J ends, which lost 5 bases and 0 bases, there was a span of 13 bases. Here the CDR3 reads CASRLTGRSTDTQYF. CDR3 DNA: TGCGCCAGCAGATTGACGGGAAGGAGCACAGATACGCAGTATTTT.

This clone was found a few times. The genes are TRBV6-1 and TRBJ2-7, with 8 bases identical to TRBD1. V lost 5 bases to trimming and J lost 5 bases; unmatched junction nucleotides: 17. This CDR3 comprises 17 residues. The V gene's germline CDR1 is MNHNS and CDR2 SASEGT. The CDR3 DNA sequence: TGTGCCAGCAGTCAACCCCCCGGCAGGGGGCGGTACAACGAGCAGTACTTC. Its translation is CASSQPPGRGRYNEQYF.

This clone turned up a few times. This chain uses TRBV19 with TRBJ2-1; 8 bases agree with TRBD2. V trimming: 4 bases; J trimming: 4 bases; junction bases outside the gene matches: 3. Germline CDR1 reads LNHDA; CDR2 reads SQIVND (reference sequence). This CDR3 comprises 14 residues. The CDR3 DNA reads TGTGCCAGTAGTAGCGGGGGGAGGTACAATGAGCAGTTCTTC. It specifies CASSSGGRYNEQFF.

The CDR3: CSARVGQAILYNEQFF. The CDR3 nucleotides are TGCAGTGCTAGAGTAGGACAGGCGATCCTCTACAATGAGCAGTTCTTC. The V call is TRBV20-1, the J call TRBJ2-1; 7 positions agree with TRBD1. The V gene's germline CDR1 is DFQATT and CDR2 SNEGSKA (reference sequence). The CDR3 length is 16 residues. The junction had 9 bases not matched to a gene; V was cut back by 1 base and J by 3 bases.

This clone was observed many times. The CDR3 bases are TGCAGTGCTCGAAACGTCCAGAACGAAAAACTGTTTTTT. Its protein product is CSARNVQNEKLFF. The V gene is TRBV20-1, the J gene TRBJ1-4; D remains unclear. Germline V gene sequence: CDR1 DFQATT, CDR2 SNEGSKA (reference sequence). V lost 5 bases and J lost 8, with 15 bases in between. The CDR3 length is 13 residues.

In this sample, this clone turned up many times. CDR3 residues: CSARDSGSAYNEQFF. The CDR3 DNA follows: TGCAGTGCTAGAGATTCGGGGAGCGCCTACAATGAGCAGTTCTTC. The genes are TRBV20-1 and TRBJ2-1, with D possibly TRBD2 on 5 matching bases. This CDR3 has 15 residues. V shed 0 bases and J shed 2 bases, with 11 bases lying between them. Germline V gene lookup returns CDR1 DFQATT and CDR2 SNEGSKA (reference sequence).

This chain links TRBV11-1 with TRBJ2-7, with 12 bases matching TRBD1. The CDR3 has 18 amino acids. Trimming at V came to 2 bases and at J to 2 bases, leaving 10 bases not matched to a gene. Germline V lookup: CDR1 SGHAT, CDR2 FQDESV (reference sequence). The CDR3 nucleotides are TGTGCCAGCAGCTTAATGCTAGGGACAGGGGGCTTCCCCTACGAGCAGTACTTC. The encoded protein is CASSLMLGTGGFPYEQYF.

This clone has more than one count but fewer than ten. A much bigger clone sits one base away, suggesting this may be a read error. This sample includes further DNA sequences coding for the same CDR3. The V call is TRBV30, the J call TRBJ1-1; no clear D gene. The V gene lost 0 bases and the J gene lost 8 bases, with 10 bases spanning the gap. Germline values: CDR1 GTSNPN, CDR2 SVGIG (reference sequence). The CDR3 length is 12 residues. As DNA, the CDR3 is TGTGCCTGGAGTGTTCGGCTCCGCGAAGCTTTCTTT. Translation: CAWSVRLREAFF.

The rearrangement uses TRBV7-6 and TRBJ2-5, with 7 bases that match TRBD1. Germline-derived CDR1 and CDR2 are SGHVS and FNYEAQ. The J segment lost 4 bases and the V segment lost 2 bases, leaving 1 base of the junction unmatched. The CDR3 is made up of 13 amino acids. CDR3 in amino acids: CASSLRGRETQYF. The CDR3 bases are TGTGCCAGCAGCTTAAGGGGGCGAGAGACCCAGTACTTC.

Judged by abundance, this clone is medium-sized (0.01 to 0.1%). The V call is TRBV19, the J call TRBJ2-7; D is unclear. This CDR3 is built from 14 residues. Germline loops: CDR1 LNHDA, CDR2 SQIVND (reference sequence). The V and J ends lost 5 bases and 5 bases respectively, with 16 bases between them. CDR3 bases: TGTGCCAGTAGTTCCCGACACGGTGACCACGAGCAGTACTTC. Its translation is CASSSRHGDHEQYF.

A single count supports this clone. CDR3 loop: CSARANRGFMAYGYTF. The CDR3 nucleotides read TGCAGTGCTAGAGCGAACAGGGGGTTTATGGCCTATGGCTACACCTTC. The chain has TRBV20-1 and TRBJ1-2, with 8 nucleotides matching TRBD1. The CDR3 runs to 16 residues. The trim removed 1 base at V and 4 bases at J, leaving 11 bases unmatched. Germline CDR1 is DFQATT and CDR2 is SNEGSKA (reference sequence).

V usage is TRBV20-1 and J usage is TRBJ2-2; D may be TRBD2 (5 bases). CDR3 length equals 13 residues. The V gene lost 6 bases and the J gene lost 2 bases, with 10 bases spanning the gap. CDR1 is DFQATT, CDR2 SNEGSKA, per germline (reference sequence). CDR3 in amino acids: CSANGINTGELFF. The DNA for the CDR3 is TGCAGTGCGAACGGGATTAACACCGGGGAGCTGTTTTTT.

The chain links TRBV4-1 to TRBJ2-7, with 11 bases that match TRBD2. Germline CDR1 and CDR2: MGHRA and YSYEKL. The CDR3 sequence is 17 residues long. V lost 3 bases, J lost 0 bases, and 7 bases stayed unmatched. This chain's CDR3 is CASSQGTGLADSYEQYF. CDR3 nucleotide sequence: TGCGCCAGCAGCCAGGGGACGGGACTAGCGGACTCCTACGAGCAGTACTTC.

This clone is categorized as medium-sized. The chain recombines TRBV6-6 with TRBJ1-1; 8 bases are a match to TRBD1. With 0 bases clipped from V and 1 base from J, the junction kept 13 bases outside the gene matches. Germline-derived CDR1 and CDR2 are MNHNY and SVGAGI (reference sequence). The CDR3 contains 19 residues. CDR3 nucleotide sequence: TGTGCCAGCAGTTACTCGCATCATCTACAGGGGGGAAAGAACACTGAAGCTTTCTTT. Amino acids: CASSYSHHLQGGKNTEAFF.

With regard to this clone: This may stem from a read error, because a much larger clone lies one nucleotide away. In the same sample, other DNA sequences code for this CDR3. The rearrangement links TRBV9 to TRBJ2-5, with D perhaps matching TRBD2 (5 bases). Looked up from germline, CDR1 is SGDLS and CDR2 is YYNGEE. The CDR3 loop spans 15 amino acids. The CDR3 sequence: CASSVGTGIQETQYF. DNA of the CDR3: TGTGCTAGCAGCGTAGGTACGGGGATCCAAGAGACCCAGTACTTC.

This clone was observed a handful of times. The genes are TRBV12-3 or TRBV12-4 and TRBJ1-2; the D gene is possibly TRBD1 (5 bases). This CDR3 has 13 amino acids. V was pared by 3 bases and J by 7 bases, with 12 bases between. The chain's CDR3 is CASSFGASGGYTF. The CDR3 nucleotides read TGTGCCAGCAGTTTTGGGGCTTCTGGTGGCTACACCTTC.

This clone has a handful of counts. The gene calls are TRBV6-5 and TRBJ2-5; no reliable D call. Deletions cut 7 bases from V and 5 bases from J, with 11 bases between. The CDR3 runs to 12 residues. Germline lookup yields CDR1 MNHEY and CDR2 SVGAGI. The CDR3 DNA reads as TGTGCCAGCAATGGGCTAGTTGAGACCCAGTACTTC. It yields the protein CASNGLVETQYF.